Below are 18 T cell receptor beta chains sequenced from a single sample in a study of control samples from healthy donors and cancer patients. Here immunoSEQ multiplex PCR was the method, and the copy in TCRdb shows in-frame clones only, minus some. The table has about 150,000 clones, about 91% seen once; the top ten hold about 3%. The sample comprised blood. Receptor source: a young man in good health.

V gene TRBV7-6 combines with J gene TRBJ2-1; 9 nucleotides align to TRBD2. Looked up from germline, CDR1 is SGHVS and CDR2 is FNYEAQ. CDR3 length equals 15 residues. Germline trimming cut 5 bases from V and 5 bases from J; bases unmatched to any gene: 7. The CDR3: CASSQVAGVHNEQFF. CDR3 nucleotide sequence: TGTGCCAGCAGCCAAGTAGCGGGGGTACACAATGAGCAGTTCTTC.

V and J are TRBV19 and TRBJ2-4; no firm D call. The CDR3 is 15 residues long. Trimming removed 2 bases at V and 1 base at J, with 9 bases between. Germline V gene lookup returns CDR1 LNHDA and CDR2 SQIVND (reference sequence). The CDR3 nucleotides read TGTGCCAGTAGTATATACGTAGGGGCCAAAAACATTCAGTACTTC. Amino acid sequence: CASSIYVGAKNIQYF.

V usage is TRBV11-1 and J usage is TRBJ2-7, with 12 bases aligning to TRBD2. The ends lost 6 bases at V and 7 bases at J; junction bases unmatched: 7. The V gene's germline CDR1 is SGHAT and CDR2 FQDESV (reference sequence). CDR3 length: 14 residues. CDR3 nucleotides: TGTGCCAGCAGGTCACCGGGACTAGCGGGTGAGCAGTACTTC. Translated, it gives CASRSPGLAGEQYF.

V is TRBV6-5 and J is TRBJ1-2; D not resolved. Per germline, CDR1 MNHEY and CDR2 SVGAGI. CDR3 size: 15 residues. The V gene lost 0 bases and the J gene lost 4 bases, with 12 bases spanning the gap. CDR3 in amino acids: CASSYSGEGSYGYTF. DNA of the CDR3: TGTGCCAGCAGTTACTCGGGTGAGGGATCCTATGGCTACACCTTC.

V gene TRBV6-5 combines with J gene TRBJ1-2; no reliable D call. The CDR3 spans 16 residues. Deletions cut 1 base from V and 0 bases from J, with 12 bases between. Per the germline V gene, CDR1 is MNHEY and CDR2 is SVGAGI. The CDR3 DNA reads TGTGCCAGCAGTTACTTGGACCGGGGAGCTAACTATGGCTACACCTTC. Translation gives CASSYLDRGANYGYTF.

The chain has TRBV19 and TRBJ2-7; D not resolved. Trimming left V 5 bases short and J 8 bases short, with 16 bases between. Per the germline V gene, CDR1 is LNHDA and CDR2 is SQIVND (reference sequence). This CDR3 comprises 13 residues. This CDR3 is CASSQDGRTKQYF. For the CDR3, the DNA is TGTGCCAGTAGTCAGGACGGACGTACGAAGCAGTACTTC.

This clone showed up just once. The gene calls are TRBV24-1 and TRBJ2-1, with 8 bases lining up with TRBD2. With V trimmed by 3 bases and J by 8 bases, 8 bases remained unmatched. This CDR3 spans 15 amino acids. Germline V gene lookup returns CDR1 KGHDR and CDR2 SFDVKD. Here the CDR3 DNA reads TGTGCCACCAGTGATCGACGGGGGGGTAGTGATGAGCAGTTCTTC. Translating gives CATSDRRGGSDEQFF.

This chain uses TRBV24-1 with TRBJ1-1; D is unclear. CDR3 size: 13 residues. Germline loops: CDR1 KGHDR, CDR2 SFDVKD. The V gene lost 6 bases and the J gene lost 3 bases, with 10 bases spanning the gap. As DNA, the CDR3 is TGTGCCACCAGTTCGGAGGCGGACACTGAAGCTTTCTTT. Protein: CATSSEADTEAFF.

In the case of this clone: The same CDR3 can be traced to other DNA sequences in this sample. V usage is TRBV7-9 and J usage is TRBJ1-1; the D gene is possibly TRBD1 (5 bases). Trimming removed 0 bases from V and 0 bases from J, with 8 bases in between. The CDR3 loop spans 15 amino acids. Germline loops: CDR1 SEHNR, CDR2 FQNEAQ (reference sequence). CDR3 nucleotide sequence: TGTGCCAGCAGCTTAGCGGGGGGAGTGAACACTGAAGCTTTCTTT. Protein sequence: CASSLAGGVNTEAFF. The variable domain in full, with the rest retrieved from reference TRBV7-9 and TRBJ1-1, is DTGVSQNPRHKITKRGQNVTFRCDPISEHNRLYWYRQTLGQGPEFLTYFQNEAQLEKSRLLSDRFSAERPKGSFSTLEIQRTEQGDSAMYLCASSLAGGVNTEAFFGQGTRLTVV.

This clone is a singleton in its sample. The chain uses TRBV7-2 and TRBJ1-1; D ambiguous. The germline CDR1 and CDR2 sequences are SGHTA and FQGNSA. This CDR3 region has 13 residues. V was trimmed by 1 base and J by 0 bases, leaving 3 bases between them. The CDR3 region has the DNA TGTGCCAGCAGCTTAGTAATGAACACTGAAGCTTTCTTT. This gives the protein CASSLVMNTEAFF.

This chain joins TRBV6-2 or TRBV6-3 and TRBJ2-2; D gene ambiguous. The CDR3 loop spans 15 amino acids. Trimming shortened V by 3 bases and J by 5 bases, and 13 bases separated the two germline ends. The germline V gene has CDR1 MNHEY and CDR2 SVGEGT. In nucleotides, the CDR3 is TGTGCCAGCAGTTATTCGATTGAAGGAACCGGGGAGCTGTTTTTT. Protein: CASSYSIEGTGELFF.

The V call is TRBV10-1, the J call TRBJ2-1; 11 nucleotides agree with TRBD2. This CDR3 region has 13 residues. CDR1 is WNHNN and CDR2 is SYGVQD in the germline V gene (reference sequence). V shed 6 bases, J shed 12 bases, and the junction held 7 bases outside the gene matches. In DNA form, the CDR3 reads TGCGCCAGCAGCGCCCTCCTAGCGGGGGGGCAGTTCTTC. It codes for CASSALLAGGQFF.

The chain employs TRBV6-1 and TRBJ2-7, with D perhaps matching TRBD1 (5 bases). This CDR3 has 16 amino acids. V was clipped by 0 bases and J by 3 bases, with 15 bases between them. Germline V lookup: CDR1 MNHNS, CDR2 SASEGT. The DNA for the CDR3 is TGTGCCAGCAGTGAAGCGCTGTGGGGCGCCCTCTACGAGCAGTACTTC. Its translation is CASSEALWGALYEQYF.

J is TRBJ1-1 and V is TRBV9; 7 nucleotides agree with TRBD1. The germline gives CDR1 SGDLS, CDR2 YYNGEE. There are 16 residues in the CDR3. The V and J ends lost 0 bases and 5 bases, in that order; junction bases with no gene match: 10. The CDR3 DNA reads TGTGCCAGCAGCGTAGTGCGGCCACAGGGGAGTACTGAAGCTTTCTTT. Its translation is CASSVVRPQGSTEAFF.

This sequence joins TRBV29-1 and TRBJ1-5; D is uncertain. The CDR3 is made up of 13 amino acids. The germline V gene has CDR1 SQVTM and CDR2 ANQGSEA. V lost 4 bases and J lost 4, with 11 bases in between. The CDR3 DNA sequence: TGCAGCGTTGGGTTCGGAATTAATCAGCCCCAGCATTTT. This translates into CSVGFGINQPQHF.

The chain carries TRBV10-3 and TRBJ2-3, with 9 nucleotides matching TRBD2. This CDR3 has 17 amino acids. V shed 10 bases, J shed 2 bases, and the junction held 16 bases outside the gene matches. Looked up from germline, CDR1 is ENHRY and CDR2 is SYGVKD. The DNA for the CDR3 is TGTGCCACCTTAGTGATTACGGGACTAGCAGACACAGATACGCAGTATTTT. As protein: CATLVITGLADTDTQYF.

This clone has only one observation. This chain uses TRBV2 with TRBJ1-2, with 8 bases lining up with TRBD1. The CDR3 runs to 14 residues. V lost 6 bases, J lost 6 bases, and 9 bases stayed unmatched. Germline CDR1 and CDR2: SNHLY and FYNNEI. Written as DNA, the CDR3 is TGTGCCAGCAGCACAAGAAGACAGGGGCATGGCTACACCTTC. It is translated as CASSTRRQGHGYTF.

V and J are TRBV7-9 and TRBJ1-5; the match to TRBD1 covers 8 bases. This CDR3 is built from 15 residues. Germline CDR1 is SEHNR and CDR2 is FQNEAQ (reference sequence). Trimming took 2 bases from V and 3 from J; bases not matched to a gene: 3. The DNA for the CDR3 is TGTGCCAGCAGCTTACAGGGGGCCGTCAATCAGCCCCAGCATTTT. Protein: CASSLQGAVNQPQHF.